Detailed here is one T cell receptor (beta chain). This entry belongs to a study of blood T cell repertoires in COVID-19. Under the authors' procedure: Researchers report that nucleated cell counts were estimated from reference gene primer amplification. The method was immunoSEQ multiplex PCR; TCRdb's version includes in-frame clones alone and lacks a portion of them. The V and J calls and the clone size are those of that table, but D and trimming were determined from the DNA. The repertoire consists of 6,000 or so clones, with 88% occurring once and the leading ten covering more than 6.5%. CDR1 is SGHKS, CDR2 YYEKEE, per germline (reference sequence). The CDR3 runs to 14 residues. V shed 5 bases and J 6 bases; nucleotides not matched to a gene: 10.

The V and J genes are TRBV5-5 and TRBJ1-2, with 7 bases aligning to TRBD1. This TCR came from a human donor in a cohort sampled during active COVID-19. Sequenced: peripheral blood. CDR3 coding DNA: TGTGCCAGCAGTCCTAGAGACAGGGATGATGGCTACACCTTC. This sequence encodes CASSPRDRDDGYTF.